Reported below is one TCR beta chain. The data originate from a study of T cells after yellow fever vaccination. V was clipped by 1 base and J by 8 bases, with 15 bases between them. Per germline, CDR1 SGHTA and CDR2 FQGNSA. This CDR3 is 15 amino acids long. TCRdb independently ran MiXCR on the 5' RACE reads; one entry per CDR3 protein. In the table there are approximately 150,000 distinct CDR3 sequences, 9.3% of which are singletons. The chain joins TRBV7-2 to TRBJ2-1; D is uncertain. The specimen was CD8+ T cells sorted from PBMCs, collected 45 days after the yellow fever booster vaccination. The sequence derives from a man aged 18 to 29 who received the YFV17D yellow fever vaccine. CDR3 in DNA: TGTGCCAGCAGCTTAGGGTCCCTCCATGGAGATGAGCAGTTCTTC. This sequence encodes CASSLGSLHGDEQFF.